The 19 T cell receptor beta chains below were found in one sample sequenced in a study of T cells expressing NK-cell markers. TCRdb reprocessed the 5' RACE reads, keeping one entry per CDR3 protein, no DNA. The sample has about 370,000 distinct CDR3 sequences. The sequenced sample consisted of blood T cells: a sorted CD56 or NKG2C T cell subset, CD4+ or CD8+ T cells, or bulk PBMC T cells (not recorded which). The receptors originated from a woman between 45 and 60 years old in good health.

This sequence joins TRBV7-8 and TRBJ2-5; TCRdb gives TRBD1 as the D gene, but with no DNA this cannot be confirmed. The CDR3 consists of 14 residues. Germline V gives CDR1 SGHVS, CDR2 FQNEAQ. The CDR3 protein is CASRKRGSQETQYF.

CDR3 in amino acids: CSGRDSLDGGYTF. The chain links TRBV29-1 to TRBJ1-2. This CDR3 region has 13 residues. Germline V lookup: CDR1 SQVTM, CDR2 ANQGSEA.

J is TRBJ2-5 and V is TRBV4-1. The CDR3 consists of 14 residues. CDR1 is MGHRA and CDR2 is YSYEKL in the germline V gene. CDR3 residues: CASSQEFIGETQYF.

The V call is TRBV7-9, the J call TRBJ2-7; lacking DNA, the TRBD1 call made by TCRdb goes unchecked. The CDR3 length is 15 residues. Germline V gene sequence: CDR1 SEHNR, CDR2 FQNEAQ (reference sequence). The CDR3 loop is CASSPGTASGNEQYF.

The CDR3 spells CASSSGLAGGDTQYF. V gene TRBV5-1 combines with J gene TRBJ2-3; with no DNA, the TCRdb D assignment of TRBD2 cannot be verified. The CDR3 extends over 15 amino acids. Germline V gene sequence: CDR1 SGHRS, CDR2 YFSETQ.

The chain employs TRBV29-1 and TRBJ2-7. CDR1 SQVTM and CDR2 ANQGSEA come from the germline V gene. The CDR3 runs to 15 residues. The CDR3 is CSVEAGGPMSYEQYF.

V is TRBV5-6 and J is TRBJ2-5; TCRdb calls TRBD1, which cannot be checked without DNA. The CDR3 is made up of 15 amino acids. Germline values: CDR1 SGHDT, CDR2 YYEEEE. CDR3 residues: CASSTNREFQETQYF.

The chain couples TRBV11-3 to TRBJ2-2; no DNA is available, so the TRBD2 call from TCRdb remains unchecked. The length of the CDR3 is 17 residues. The germline CDR1 and CDR2 sequences are SGHNT and YENEEA. CDR3 protein: CASSLDLGGTSTGELFF.

The CDR3: CASSREGLVGDTQYF. The rearrangement links TRBV4-1 to TRBJ2-3; TCRdb proposes TRBD2, but this gene call is untestable without DNA. From germline, CDR1 is MGHRA and CDR2 YSYEKL. This CDR3 contains 15 residues.

The chain couples TRBV10-3 to TRBJ2-6; TCRdb lists TRBD1, though no DNA is available to test this call. Germline CDR1 reads ENHRY; CDR2 reads SYGVKD. The CDR3 is 15 amino acids. The chain's CDR3 is CAIGRGLVGANVLTF.

The chain is built from TRBV6-2 or TRBV6-3 and TRBJ2-1; the D call of TRBD2 rests on TCRdb alone, since no DNA is present to check it. The CDR3 consists of 16 residues. Looked up from germline, CDR1 is MNHEY and CDR2 is SVGEGT. The CDR3 is CASSYRAAGGPRSRFF.

The chain uses TRBV20-1 and TRBJ1-5; no DNA is available, so the TRBD1 call from TCRdb remains unchecked. CDR1 and CDR2 (germline): DFQATT, SNEGSKA (reference sequence). The CDR3 length is 14 residues. The CDR3 here is CSVGQVGLDQPQHF.

The chain employs TRBV20-1 and TRBJ2-7; TCRdb's D call, TRBD1, is unchecked because there is no DNA. The CDR3 has 13 amino acids. Looked up from germline, CDR1 is DFQATT and CDR2 is SNEGSKA (reference sequence). CDR3 in amino acids: CSAGTGAFYEQYF.

The V and J genes are TRBV5-1 and TRBJ2-2; TCRdb indicates TRBD2, and absent DNA this call remains unverified. CDR3 length: 15 residues. Germline V CDR1 and CDR2: SGHRS, YFSETQ. CDR3 protein: CASSFRLGETGELFF.

The V and J genes are TRBV5-1 and TRBJ2-1; TCRdb lists TRBD2, though no DNA is available to test this call. Germline CDR1 is SGHRS and CDR2 is YFSETQ. The length of the CDR3 is 15 residues. The CDR3 loop is CASSPLAVSYNEQFF.

This rearrangement joins TRBV4-1 to TRBJ2-1; the D call from TCRdb, TRBD2, cannot be confirmed without DNA. Germline V gene lookup returns CDR1 MGHRA and CDR2 YSYEKL. This CDR3 spans 16 amino acids. The CDR3 region is CASSPRREGLYNEQFF.

The chain uses TRBV10-2 and TRBJ1-2. The germline V gene encodes CDR1 WSHSY and CDR2 SAAADI. The CDR3 runs to 14 residues. CDR3 amino acids: CASSEAVREDGYTF.

The chain uses TRBV10-3 and TRBJ2-3; TCRdb designates TRBD2, a call that cannot be tested without DNA. Germline CDR1 reads ENHRY; CDR2 reads SYGVKD. This CDR3 has 17 residues. The CDR3 is CAIRGWEDTRSTDTQYF.

The V and J genes are TRBV6-5 and TRBJ2-4; TCRdb designates TRBD2, a call that cannot be tested without DNA. Germline V gives CDR1 MNHEY, CDR2 SVGAGI. The CDR3 covers 13 residues. CDR3: CASSPGRGDIQYF.